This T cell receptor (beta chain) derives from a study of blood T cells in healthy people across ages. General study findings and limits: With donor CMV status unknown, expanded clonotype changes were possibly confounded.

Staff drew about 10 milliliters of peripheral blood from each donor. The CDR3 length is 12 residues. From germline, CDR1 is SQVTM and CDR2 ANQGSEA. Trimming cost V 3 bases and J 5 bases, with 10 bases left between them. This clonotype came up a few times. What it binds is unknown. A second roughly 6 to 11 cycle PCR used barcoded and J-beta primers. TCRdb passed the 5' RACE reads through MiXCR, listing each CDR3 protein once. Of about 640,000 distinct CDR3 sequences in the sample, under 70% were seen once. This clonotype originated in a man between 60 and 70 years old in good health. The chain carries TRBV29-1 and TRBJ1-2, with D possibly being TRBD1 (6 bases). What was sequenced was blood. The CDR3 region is CSVDEGGYGYTF. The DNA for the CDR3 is TGCAGCGTTGACGAGGGGGGGTATGGCTACACCTTC.